These 21 T cell receptor beta chains were all obtained from the same sample, sequenced in a study of CD8+CD57+ T cells in acquired aplastic anemia. Patients who underwent sequencing had shown CD8+CD57+ cell expansion by flow cytometry. Both TCR beta VDJ combination and CDR3 sequence profiling were carried out. Genomic DNA was the template for this profiling. TCRdb called the reads again in MiXCR, with one record for every CDR3 protein. Among fewer than 300,000 distinct CDR3 sequences listed, 65% to 90% were seen once. The sequenced sample was sorted CD4+, CD8+, or CD8+CD57+ T cells (not recorded which) from PBMCs. The receptors shown here come from a human donor with aplastic anemia.

The rearrangement joins TRBV9 to TRBJ2-7, with a possible D match to TRBD1 (5 bases). The germline gives CDR1 SGDLS, CDR2 YYNGEE. Deletions cut 3 bases from V and 1 base from J, with 11 bases between. The CDR3 totals 14 residues. In DNA form, the CDR3 reads TGTGCCAGCAGCGACCAGGGCAGGTCCTACGAGCAGTACTTC. Encoded protein: CASSDQGRSYEQYF.

V and J are TRBV5-6 and TRBJ2-3; TRBD1 aligns across 8 bases. Losses at the gene ends were 4 bases for V and 8 bases for J; bases not matched to a gene: 9. CDR3 length: 14 amino acids. Germline CDR1 SGHDT, CDR2 YYEEEE. The CDR3 DNA is TGTGCCAGCAGCCTCCGGGACAGGCGCGCTACGCAGTATTTT. Its protein is CASSLRDRRATQYF.

The CDR3: CASSEDRGNSETQYF. The CDR3 nucleotides are TGCGCCAGCAGCGAGGACAGGGGGAATTCAGAGACCCAGTACTTC. The chain carries TRBV5-1 and TRBJ2-5; 10 bases agree with TRBD1. Germline V lookup: CDR1 SGHRS, CDR2 YFSETQ. This CDR3 is built from 15 residues. V lost 4 bases to trimming and J lost 4 bases; unmatched junction nucleotides: 7.

This clonotype was recorded a few times. This chain connects TRBV7-2 to TRBJ2-1, with 7 bases fitting TRBD2. Germline loops: CDR1 SGHTA, CDR2 FQGNSA. V shed 5 bases, J shed 4 bases, and the junction held 11 bases outside the gene matches. The CDR3 length is 16 residues. As DNA, the CDR3 is TGTGCCAGCAGCGATACTCTAGCGGTACATTACAATGAGCAGTTCTTC. Translated: CASSDTLAVHYNEQFF.

The V and J genes are TRBV2 and TRBJ2-1; a possible D gene is TRBD2 (6 bases). Germline assignment: CDR1 SNHLY and CDR2 FYNNEI. The CDR3 is 14 residues long. With 6 bases removed from V and 5 bases from J, the gap between germline ends came to 14 bases. CDR3 DNA sequence: TGTGCCAGCAGCTGGGAGGAAGGTCACAATGAGCAGTTCTTC. Residues: CASSWEEGHNEQFF.

With regard to this clonotype: Relative to the germline gene, one junction end is altered; a read error may explain this. The V gene is TRBV7-8, the J gene TRBJ2-3; tentative D call: TRBD1 (6 bases). There are 13 residues in the CDR3. Germline CDR1 is SGHVS and CDR2 is FQNEAQ. The CDR3 spells CASGEGGTATPHF. DNA of the CDR3: TGTGCCAGCGGGGAAGGGGGAACTGCTACGCCGCATTTT.

CDR3 residues: CASSVGEGGNKQPLHF. For the CDR3, the DNA is TGTGCCAGCAGCGTGGGGGAGGGCGGCAATAAGCAGCCCCTCCACTTT. J is TRBJ1-6 and V is TRBV7-8, with a weak D call TRBD1 (5 bases). Per germline, CDR1 SGHVS and CDR2 FQNEAQ. V lost 5 bases to trimming and J lost 13 bases, with 24 bases between them. The CDR3 is 16 residues long.

V gene TRBV5-5 combines with J gene TRBJ2-1; perhaps TRBD2 as D (5 bases). CDR3 length: 14 residues. Trimming removed 0 bases from V and 5 bases from J, with 9 bases in between. CDR1 is SGHKS, CDR2 YYEKEE, per germline (reference sequence). The chain's CDR3 is CASSLGAGDNEQFF. In DNA form, the CDR3 reads TGTGCCAGCAGCTTGGGGGCGGGCGACAATGAGCAGTTCTTC.

The V call is TRBV5-1, the J call TRBJ1-5; no clear D. Trimming stripped 5 bases from V and 11 bases from J, with 17 bases between. The germline V gene encodes CDR1 SGHRS and CDR2 YFSETQ. The CDR3 has 13 residues. Written as DNA, the CDR3 is TGCGCCAGCAGTTTAAATAGCAAACAGACCCAGCATTTT. This codes for CASSLNSKQTQHF. The full variable domain, its missing parts supplied by reference TRBV5-1 and TRBJ1-5, is KAGVTQTPRYLIKTRGQQVTLSCSPISGHRSVSWYQQTPGQGLQFLFEYFSETQRNKGNFPGRFSGRQFSNSRSEMNVSTLELGDSALYLCASSLNSKQTQHFGDGTRLSIL.

The gene calls are TRBV7-8 and TRBJ2-7; 7 positions match TRBD2. Trimming removed 3 bases from V and 7 bases from J; junction bases left unmatched: 12. This CDR3 has 15 amino acids. Germline V gene data show CDR1 as SGHVS and CDR2 as FQNEAQ. The CDR3 nucleotides are TGTGCCAGCAGCTTGCTAGAGGGCCTGCGGGAGGAGCAGTACTTC. Residues: CASSLLEGLREEQYF.

The gene calls are TRBV7-8 and TRBJ1-2; D is undetermined. This CDR3 comprises 16 residues. V lost 4 bases and J 3 bases, leaving 18 bases between the germline ends. The V gene's germline CDR1 is SGHVS and CDR2 FQNEAQ. The CDR3 nucleotides are TGTGCCAGCAGCTCACCGGAAGGGCGCGAGGACTATGGCTACACCTTC. It translates to CASSSPEGREDYGYTF.

The chain combines TRBV12-3 or TRBV12-4 with TRBJ2-6; 7 nucleotides line up with TRBD2. Trimming removed 8 bases from V and 0 bases from J; junction bases left unmatched: 10. The CDR3 covers 17 residues. CDR3 residues: CASGGGRVPSGANVLTF. CDR3 DNA: TGTGCCAGCGGGGGAGGGAGGGTCCCCTCTGGGGCCAACGTCCTGACTTTC.

This chain connects TRBV11-1 to TRBJ1-1; possibly TRBD1 for D (5 bases). V lost 5 bases to trimming and J lost 7 bases, with 14 bases between them. CDR1 SGHAT and CDR2 FQDESV come from the germline V gene (reference sequence). This CDR3 is built from 13 residues. For the CDR3, the DNA is TGTGCCAGCAGCGGGGGGGACCGACGTGAAGCTTTCTTT. This codes for CASSGGDRREAFF.

With regard to this clonotype: Relative to the germline gene, one junction end is altered; a read error may explain this. The chain has TRBV7-9 and TRBJ2-3; TRBD2 is a possible D gene (6 bases). CDR1 and CDR2 from the germline V gene are SEHNR and FQNEAQ (reference sequence). The CDR3 covers 14 residues. CDR3 coding DNA: TGTGCCAGCAGCTTAGCGGGCGGGGCGCATACGCAGGGTTTT. It encodes CASSLAGGAHTQGF.

This rearrangement joins TRBV2 to TRBJ1-1; D is ambiguous. This CDR3 has 13 residues. The V and J ends lost 6 bases and 13 bases respectively, with 21 bases between them. Germline V gene sequence: CDR1 SNHLY, CDR2 FYNNEI. The CDR3 protein is CASSYPVNTEDFF. The CDR3 bases are TGTGCCAGCAGCTATCCAGTCAACACTGAGGATTTCTTT.

A few counts support this clonotype. The junction and the germline gene differ at one end; a read error may be behind it. The V gene is TRBV7-8, the J gene TRBJ1-5; D is undetermined. From germline, CDR1 is SGHVS and CDR2 FQNEAQ. This CDR3 is 15 amino acids long. CDR3 residues: CASSLAGGPNTQQHF. The CDR3 DNA sequence: TGTGCCAGCAGTTTAGCGGGAGGTCCCAATACGCAGCAGCATTTT.

This clonotype was counted ten times or more. CDR3 residues: CASSLALSPDTQYF. CDR3 in DNA: TGTGCCAGCAGCTTAGCTCTGAGTCCCGATACGCAGTATTTT. The chain uses TRBV11-1 and TRBJ2-3, with D unclear. CDR3 length: 14 residues. V gave up 0 bases and J gave up 6 bases, with 10 bases separating them. Looked up from germline, CDR1 is SGHAT and CDR2 is FQDESV (reference sequence).

For this clonotype: One end of the junction does not line up with germline, which may come from a read error. V usage is TRBV2 and J usage is TRBJ2-4; D may be TRBD1 or TRBD2 (5 bases each). This CDR3 region has 12 residues. CDR1 SNHLY and CDR2 FYNNEI come from the germline V gene. CDR3 loop: CASGDGGTIPYF. The CDR3, as DNA: TGTGCCAGCGGAGACGGTGGGACCATTCCGTACTTC.

V gene TRBV15 combines with J gene TRBJ2-7; maybe TRBD1 (6 bases). The V end lost 0 bases, the J end lost 0 bases, and 15 bases lay between the germline ends. The CDR3 loop spans 17 amino acids. CDR1 LNHNV and CDR2 YYDKDF come from the germline V gene (reference sequence). The CDR3 DNA is TGTGCCACCAGCAGAGATGGAGGTCAGGGGTTCTCCTACGAGCAGTACTTC. Translation gives CATSRDGGQGFSYEQYF.

This clonotype was observed once. This chain links TRBV7-9 with TRBJ1-2; the D gene is possibly TRBD1 (6 bases). The CDR3 consists of 16 residues. Per germline, CDR1 SEHNR and CDR2 FQNEAQ (reference sequence). The V gene lost 3 bases and the J gene lost 8 bases, with 22 bases spanning the gap. The CDR3 is CASSLGGGQRAPGYTF. The CDR3 bases are TGTGCCAGCAGCTTGGGCGGGGGCCAGCGAGCCCCCGGCTACACCTTC.

The rearrangement uses TRBV7-8 and TRBJ2-7; D not resolved. This CDR3 is built from 18 residues. Germline CDR1 and CDR2: SGHVS and FQNEAQ. V was clipped by 4 bases and J by 1 base, with 23 bases between them. In DNA form, the CDR3 reads TGTGCCAGCAGCTCCCGGGCTACGGGTGGAGAGTTTTCCTACGAGCAGTACGTC. Amino acids: CASSSRATGGEFSYEQYV.